The entry that follows covers one T cell receptor (beta chain) sequence. What it binds is unknown. The data derive from a study of shared clonotypes between healthy human individuals. General study results and limits: The study's rarefaction showed incomplete sorted-subset sequencing despite large depth. Generation probability values for non-shared clonotypes were lower than those for clonotypes shared by all four donors.

As defined, naive CD8 cells were CD45RO-negative and positively selected for CCR7, with terminally differentiated effector memory CD45RA+ cells excluded. At deep level, the assay was performed. In the study's own analysis: For the immunoSEQ data, sequences were junction-only without quality scores, so filtering differed. Method: immunoSEQ multiplex PCR; TCRdb's copy keeps in-frame clones and lacks some. The V and J calls and clone size are taken from that table; D and trimming were inferred from the DNA. The table has roughly 850,000 clones, around 96% seen once. CDR1 and CDR2 (germline): KGHSH, LQKENI. The CDR3 has 17 amino acids. V was trimmed by 3 bases and J by 2 bases, leaving 17 bases between them.

The receptor's source is a man aged 25 to 40 in good health. Source material: naive CD8+ T cells sorted from blood. The V gene is TRBV18, the J gene TRBJ2-1, with a weak D call TRBD2 (6 bases). CDR3 sequence (DNA): TGTGCCAGCTCACCCCTCTTCGGGGGAGAAACCTACAATGAGCAGTTCTTC. Translating gives CASSPLFGGETYNEQFF. Looking up the rest from reference TRBV18 and TRBJ2-1 gives the full variable domain: NAGVMQNPRHLVRRRGQEARLRCSPMKGHSHVYWYRQLPEEGLKFMVYLQKENIIDESGMPKERFSAEFPKEGPSILRIQQVVRGDSAAYFCASSPLFGGETYNEQFFGPGTRLTVL.